This T cell receptor (beta chain) was retrieved from a study of blood T cell repertoires in COVID-19. Study in general: The study drew acute and convalescent COVID-19 samples from the United States, Italy and Spain. PBMCs, B-cell-depleted T cells, or T cells provided the cDNA or gDNA that made up the material.

From germline, CDR1 is MNHEY and CDR2 SVGAGI. The CDR3 has 15 residues. The germline V and J ends were trimmed by 6 bases and 3 bases, with 15 bases remaining between them. The authors' processing: Reference gene primer amplification gave estimated nucleated cell counts. Here immunoSEQ multiplex PCR was the method, and the copy in TCRdb shows in-frame clones only, minus some. The DNA was the basis for D and trimming; V, J and clone size are from that table. The sample lists over 300,000 clones, nearly 90% occurring once. This clonotype was obtained from a man younger than 35 with active or convalescent COVID-19. Sequencing was carried out using peripheral blood. The chain couples TRBV6-5 to TRBJ2-4, with D possibly matching TRBD1 (6 bases). CDR3 sequence: CASRPGQNDKNIQYF. In nucleotides, the CDR3 is TGTGCCAGCAGACCCGGACAGAATGACAAAAACATTCAGTACTTC.